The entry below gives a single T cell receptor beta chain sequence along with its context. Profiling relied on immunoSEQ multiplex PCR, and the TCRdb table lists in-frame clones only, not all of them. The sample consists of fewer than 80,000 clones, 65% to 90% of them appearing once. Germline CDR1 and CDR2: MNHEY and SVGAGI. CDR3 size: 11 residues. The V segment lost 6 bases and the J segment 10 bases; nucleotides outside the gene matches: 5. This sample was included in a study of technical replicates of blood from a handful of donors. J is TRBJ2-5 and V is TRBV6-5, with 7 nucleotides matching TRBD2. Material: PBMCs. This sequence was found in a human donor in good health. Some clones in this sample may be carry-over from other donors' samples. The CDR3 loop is CASRNRGDQYF. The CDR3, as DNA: TGTGCCAGCAGGAACCGGGGGGACCAGTACTTC.